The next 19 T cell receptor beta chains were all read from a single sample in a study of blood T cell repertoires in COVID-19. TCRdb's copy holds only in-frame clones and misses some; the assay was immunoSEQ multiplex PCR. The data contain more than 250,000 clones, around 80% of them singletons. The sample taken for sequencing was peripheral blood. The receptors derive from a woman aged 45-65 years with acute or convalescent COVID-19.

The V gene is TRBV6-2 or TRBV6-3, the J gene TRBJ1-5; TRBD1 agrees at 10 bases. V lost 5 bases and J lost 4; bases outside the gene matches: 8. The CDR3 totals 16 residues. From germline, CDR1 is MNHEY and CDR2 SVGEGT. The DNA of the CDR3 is TGTGCCAGCAGTCTACACTGGACAGGGGGAAATCAGCCCCAGCATTTT. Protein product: CASSLHWTGGNQPQHF.

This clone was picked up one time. This chain's CDR3 is CASSRDRHSNQPQHF. The CDR3 nucleotides read TGTGCCAGCAGTCGGGACAGGCATAGCAATCAGCCCCAGCATTTT. The V gene is TRBV6-5, the J gene TRBJ1-5, with 8 bases matching TRBD1. This CDR3 has 15 residues. Germline CDR1 and CDR2: MNHEY and SVGAGI. Trimming removed 5 bases from V and 0 bases from J; junction bases left unmatched: 3.

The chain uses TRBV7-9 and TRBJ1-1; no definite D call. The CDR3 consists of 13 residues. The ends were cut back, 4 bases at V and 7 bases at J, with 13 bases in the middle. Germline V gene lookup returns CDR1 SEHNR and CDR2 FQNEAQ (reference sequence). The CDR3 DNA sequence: TGTGCCAGCAGCTACCTCGGGGATAATGAAGCTTTCTTT. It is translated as CASSYLGDNEAFF.

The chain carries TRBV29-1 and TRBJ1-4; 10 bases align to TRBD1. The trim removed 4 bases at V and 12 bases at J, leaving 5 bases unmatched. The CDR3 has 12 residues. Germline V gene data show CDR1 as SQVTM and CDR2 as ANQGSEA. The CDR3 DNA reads TGCAGCGTTGGGACAGGGGGGTTGGAACTGTTTTTT. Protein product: CSVGTGGLELFF.

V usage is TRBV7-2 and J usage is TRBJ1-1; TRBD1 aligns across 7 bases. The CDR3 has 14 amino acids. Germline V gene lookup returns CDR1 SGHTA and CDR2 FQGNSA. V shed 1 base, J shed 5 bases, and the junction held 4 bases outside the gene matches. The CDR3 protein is CASSLDRGSTEAFF. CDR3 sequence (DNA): TGTGCCAGCAGCTTAGACAGGGGTAGTACTGAAGCTTTCTTT. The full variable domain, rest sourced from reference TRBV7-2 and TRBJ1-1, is GAGVSQSPSNKVTEKGKDVELRCDPISGHTALYWYRQSLGQGLEFLIYFQGNSAPDKSGLPSDRFSAERTGGSVSTLTIQRTQQEDSAVYLCASSLDRGSTEAFFGQGTRLTVV.

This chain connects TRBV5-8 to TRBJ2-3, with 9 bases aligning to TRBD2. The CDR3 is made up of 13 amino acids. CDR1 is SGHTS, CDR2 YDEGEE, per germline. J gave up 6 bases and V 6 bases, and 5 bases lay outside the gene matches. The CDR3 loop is CASTLAGVDTQYF. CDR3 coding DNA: TGTGCCAGCACGTTAGCGGGAGTTGATACGCAGTATTTT.

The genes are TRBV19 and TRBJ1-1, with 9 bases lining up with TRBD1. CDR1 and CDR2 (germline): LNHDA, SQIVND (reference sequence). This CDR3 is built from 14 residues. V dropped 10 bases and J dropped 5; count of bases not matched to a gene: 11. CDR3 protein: CATIPGQGRTEAFF. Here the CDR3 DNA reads TGTGCCACCATACCGGGACAGGGTAGGACTGAAGCTTTCTTT.

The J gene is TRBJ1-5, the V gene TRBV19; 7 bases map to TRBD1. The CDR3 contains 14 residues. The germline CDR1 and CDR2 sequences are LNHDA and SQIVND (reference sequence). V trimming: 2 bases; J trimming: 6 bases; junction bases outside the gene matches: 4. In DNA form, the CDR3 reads TGTGCCAGTAGTATAAAGGGGGCACTTCAGCCCCAGCATTTT. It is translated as CASSIKGALQPQHF. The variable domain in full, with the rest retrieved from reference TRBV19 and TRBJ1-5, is DGGITQSPKYLFRKEGQNVTLSCEQNLNHDAMYWYRQDPGQGLRLIYYSQIVNDFQKGDIAEGYSVSREKKESFPLTVTSAQKNPTAFYLCASSIKGALQPQHFGDGTRLSIL.

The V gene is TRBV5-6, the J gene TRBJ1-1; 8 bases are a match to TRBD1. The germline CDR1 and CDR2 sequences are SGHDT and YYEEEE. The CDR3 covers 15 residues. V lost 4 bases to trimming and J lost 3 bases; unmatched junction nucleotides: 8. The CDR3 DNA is TGTGCCAGCAGCCCACTCAGGGGGCGGGACACTGAAGCTTTCTTT. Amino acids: CASSPLRGRDTEAFF.

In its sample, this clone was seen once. The CDR3 spells CASSWPPGQGSGANVLTF. CDR3 nucleotide sequence: TGCGCCAGCAGCTGGCCGCCGGGACAGGGTAGTGGGGCCAACGTCCTGACTTTC. The rearrangement uses TRBV5-1 and TRBJ2-6; 9 positions match TRBD1. CDR1 is SGHRS, CDR2 YFSETQ, per germline. V shed 3 bases, J shed 3 bases, and the junction held 10 bases outside the gene matches. This CDR3 contains 18 residues.

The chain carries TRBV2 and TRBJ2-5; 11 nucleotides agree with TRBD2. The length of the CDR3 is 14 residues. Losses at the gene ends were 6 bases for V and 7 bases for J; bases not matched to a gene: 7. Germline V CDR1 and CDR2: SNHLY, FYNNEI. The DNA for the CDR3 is TGTGCCAGCAGCTCCCTTACTAGCGGGGGGACCCAGTACTTC. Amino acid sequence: CASSSLTSGGTQYF.

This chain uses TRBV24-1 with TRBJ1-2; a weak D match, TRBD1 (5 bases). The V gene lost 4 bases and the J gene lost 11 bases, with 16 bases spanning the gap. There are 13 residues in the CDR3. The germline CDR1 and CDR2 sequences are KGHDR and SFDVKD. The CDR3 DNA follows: TGTGCCACCAGTGACAGGGTGTCCGACTTGTACACCTTC. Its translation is CATSDRVSDLYTF.

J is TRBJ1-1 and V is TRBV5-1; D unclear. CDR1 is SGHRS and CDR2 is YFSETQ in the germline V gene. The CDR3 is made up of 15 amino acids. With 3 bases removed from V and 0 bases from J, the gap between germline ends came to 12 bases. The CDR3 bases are TGCGCCAGCAGCTCTTCACGTACACTGAACACTGAAGCTTTCTTT. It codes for CASSSSRTLNTEAFF.

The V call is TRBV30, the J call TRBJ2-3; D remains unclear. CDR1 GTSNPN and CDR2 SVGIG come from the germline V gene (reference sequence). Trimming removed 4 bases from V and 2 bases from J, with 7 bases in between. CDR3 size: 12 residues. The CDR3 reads CAWTVNTDTQYF. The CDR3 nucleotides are TGTGCCTGGACAGTTAACACAGATACGCAGTATTTT.

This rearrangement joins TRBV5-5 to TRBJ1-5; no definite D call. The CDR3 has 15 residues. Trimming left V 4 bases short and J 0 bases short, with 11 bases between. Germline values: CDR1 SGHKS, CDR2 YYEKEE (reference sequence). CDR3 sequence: CASSQAGNSNQPQHF. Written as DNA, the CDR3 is TGTGCCAGCAGCCAGGCAGGTAATAGCAATCAGCCCCAGCATTTT.

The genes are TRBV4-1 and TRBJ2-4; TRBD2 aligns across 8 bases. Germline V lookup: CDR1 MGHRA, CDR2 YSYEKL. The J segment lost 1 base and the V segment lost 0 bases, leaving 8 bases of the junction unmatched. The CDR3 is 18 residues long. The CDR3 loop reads CASSQDVNGGRAKNIQYF. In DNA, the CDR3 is TGCGCCAGCAGCCAAGATGTCAATGGCGGGAGGGCCAAAAACATTCAGTACTTC.

This CDR3 is CASSRQETQYF. CDR3 DNA sequence: TGTGCCAGCAGTCGGCAAGAGACCCAGTACTTC. The chain has TRBV7-2 and TRBJ2-5, with D unclear. This CDR3 contains 11 residues. The germline V gene encodes CDR1 SGHTA and CDR2 FQGNSA. V was shortened by 6 bases and J by 2 bases, with 4 bases between the two germline ends. The full variable domain, completed using reference TRBV7-2 and TRBJ2-5, is GAGVSQSPSNKVTEKGKDVELRCDPISGHTALYWYRQSLGQGLEFLIYFQGNSAPDKSGLPSDRFSAERTGGSVSTLTIQRTQQEDSAVYLCASSRQETQYFGPGTRLLVL.

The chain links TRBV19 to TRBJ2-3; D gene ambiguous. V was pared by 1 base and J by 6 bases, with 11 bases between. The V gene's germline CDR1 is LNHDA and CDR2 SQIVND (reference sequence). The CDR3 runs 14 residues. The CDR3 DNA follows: TGTGCCAGTAGTATAGTTACAGATAAGGATACGCAGTATTTT. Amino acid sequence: CASSIVTDKDTQYF.

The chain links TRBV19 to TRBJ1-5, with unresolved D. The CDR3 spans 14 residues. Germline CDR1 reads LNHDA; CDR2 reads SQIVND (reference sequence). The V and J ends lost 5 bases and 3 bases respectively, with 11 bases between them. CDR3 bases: TGTGCCAGTAGTGGGCAGGTATACAATCAGCCCCAGCATTTT. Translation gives CASSGQVYNQPQHF.